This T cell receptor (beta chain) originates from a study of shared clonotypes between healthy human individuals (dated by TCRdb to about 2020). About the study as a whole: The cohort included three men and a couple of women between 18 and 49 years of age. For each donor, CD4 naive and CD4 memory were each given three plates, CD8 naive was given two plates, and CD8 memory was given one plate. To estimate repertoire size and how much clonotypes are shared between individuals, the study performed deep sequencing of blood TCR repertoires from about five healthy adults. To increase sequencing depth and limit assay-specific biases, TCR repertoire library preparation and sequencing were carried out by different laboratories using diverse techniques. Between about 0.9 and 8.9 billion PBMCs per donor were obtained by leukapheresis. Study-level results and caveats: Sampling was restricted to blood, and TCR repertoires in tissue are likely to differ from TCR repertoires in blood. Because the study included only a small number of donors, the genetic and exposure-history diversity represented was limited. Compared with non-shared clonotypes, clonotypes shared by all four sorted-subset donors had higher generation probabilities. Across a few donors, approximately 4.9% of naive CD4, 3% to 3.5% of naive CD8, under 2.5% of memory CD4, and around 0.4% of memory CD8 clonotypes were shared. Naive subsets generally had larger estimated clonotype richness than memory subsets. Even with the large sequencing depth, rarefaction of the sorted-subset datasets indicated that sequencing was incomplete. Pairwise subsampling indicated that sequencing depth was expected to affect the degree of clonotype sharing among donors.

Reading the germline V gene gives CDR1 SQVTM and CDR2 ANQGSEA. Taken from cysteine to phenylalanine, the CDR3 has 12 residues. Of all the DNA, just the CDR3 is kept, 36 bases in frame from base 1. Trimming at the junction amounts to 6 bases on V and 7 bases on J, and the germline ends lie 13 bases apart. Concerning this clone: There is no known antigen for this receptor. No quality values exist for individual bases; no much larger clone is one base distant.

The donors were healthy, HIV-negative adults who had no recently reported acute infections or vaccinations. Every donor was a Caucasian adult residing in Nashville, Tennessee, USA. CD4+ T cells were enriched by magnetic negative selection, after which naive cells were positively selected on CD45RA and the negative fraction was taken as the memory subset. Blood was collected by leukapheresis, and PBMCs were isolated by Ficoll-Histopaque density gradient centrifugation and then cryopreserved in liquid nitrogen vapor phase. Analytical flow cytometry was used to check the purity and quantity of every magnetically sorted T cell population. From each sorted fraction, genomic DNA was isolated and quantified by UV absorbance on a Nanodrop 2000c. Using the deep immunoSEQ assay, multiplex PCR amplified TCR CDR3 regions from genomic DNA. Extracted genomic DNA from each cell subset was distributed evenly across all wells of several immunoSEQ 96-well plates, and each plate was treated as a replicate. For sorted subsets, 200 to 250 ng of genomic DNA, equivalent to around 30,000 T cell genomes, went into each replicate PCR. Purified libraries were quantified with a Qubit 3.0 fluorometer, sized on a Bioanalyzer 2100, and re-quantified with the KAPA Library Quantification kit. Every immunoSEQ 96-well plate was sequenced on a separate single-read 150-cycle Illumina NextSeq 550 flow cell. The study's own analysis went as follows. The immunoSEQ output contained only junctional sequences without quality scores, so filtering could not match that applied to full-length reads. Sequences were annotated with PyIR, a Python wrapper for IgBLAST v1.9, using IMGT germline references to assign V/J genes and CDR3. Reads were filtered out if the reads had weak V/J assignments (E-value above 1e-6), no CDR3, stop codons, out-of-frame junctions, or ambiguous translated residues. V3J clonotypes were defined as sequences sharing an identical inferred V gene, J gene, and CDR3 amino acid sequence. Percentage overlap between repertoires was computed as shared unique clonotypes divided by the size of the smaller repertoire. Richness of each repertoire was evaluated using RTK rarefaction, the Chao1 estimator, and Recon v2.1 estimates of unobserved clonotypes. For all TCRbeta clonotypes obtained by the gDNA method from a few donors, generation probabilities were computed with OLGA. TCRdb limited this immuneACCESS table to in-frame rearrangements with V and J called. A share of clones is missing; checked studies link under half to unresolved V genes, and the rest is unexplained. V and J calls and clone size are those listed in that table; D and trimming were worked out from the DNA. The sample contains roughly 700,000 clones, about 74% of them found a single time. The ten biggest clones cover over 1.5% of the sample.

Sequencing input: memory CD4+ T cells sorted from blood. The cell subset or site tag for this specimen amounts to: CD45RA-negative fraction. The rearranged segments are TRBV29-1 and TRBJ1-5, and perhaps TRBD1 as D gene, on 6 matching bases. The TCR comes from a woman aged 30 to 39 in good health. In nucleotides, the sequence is TGCAGCGTAGCAGGGGTAGGACAGCCCCAGCATTTT. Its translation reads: CSVAGVGQPQHF.